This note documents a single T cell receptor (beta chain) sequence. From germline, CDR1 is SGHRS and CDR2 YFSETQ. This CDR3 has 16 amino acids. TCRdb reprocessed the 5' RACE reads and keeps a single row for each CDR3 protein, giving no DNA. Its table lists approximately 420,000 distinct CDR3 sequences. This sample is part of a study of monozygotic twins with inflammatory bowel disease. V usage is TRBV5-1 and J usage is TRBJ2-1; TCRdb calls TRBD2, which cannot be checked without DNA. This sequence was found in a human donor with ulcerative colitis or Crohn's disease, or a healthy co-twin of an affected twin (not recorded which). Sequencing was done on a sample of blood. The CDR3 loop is CASSLGGTSGDNEQFF.